This TCR beta chain emerged from a study of shared clonotypes between healthy human individuals. Study as a whole: The study enrolled a couple of women and three men aged 18 to 49.

The sample holds one count of this clone. Clones were read by immunoSEQ multiplex PCR, and TCRdb kept only the in-frame ones, dropping some. Of about 500,000 clones listed, approximately 80% are singletons. The germline V gene has CDR1 LGHNA and CDR2 YSLEER. Trimming shortened V by 3 bases and J by 0 bases, and 12 bases separated the two germline ends. CDR3 size: 15 residues. Within Nashville, Tennessee resided all donors, each a Caucasian adult. Sequenced material: PBMCs. The receptor comes from a woman between 40 and 50 years old in good health. Some clones in this sample may be carry-over from other donors' samples. The chain links TRBV4-3 to TRBJ2-7; a weak D match, TRBD1 (6 bases). CDR3 in amino acids: CASSHGTPLSYEQYF. Written as DNA, the CDR3 is TGCGCCAGCAGCCATGGGACACCCCTCTCCTACGAGCAGTACTTC.